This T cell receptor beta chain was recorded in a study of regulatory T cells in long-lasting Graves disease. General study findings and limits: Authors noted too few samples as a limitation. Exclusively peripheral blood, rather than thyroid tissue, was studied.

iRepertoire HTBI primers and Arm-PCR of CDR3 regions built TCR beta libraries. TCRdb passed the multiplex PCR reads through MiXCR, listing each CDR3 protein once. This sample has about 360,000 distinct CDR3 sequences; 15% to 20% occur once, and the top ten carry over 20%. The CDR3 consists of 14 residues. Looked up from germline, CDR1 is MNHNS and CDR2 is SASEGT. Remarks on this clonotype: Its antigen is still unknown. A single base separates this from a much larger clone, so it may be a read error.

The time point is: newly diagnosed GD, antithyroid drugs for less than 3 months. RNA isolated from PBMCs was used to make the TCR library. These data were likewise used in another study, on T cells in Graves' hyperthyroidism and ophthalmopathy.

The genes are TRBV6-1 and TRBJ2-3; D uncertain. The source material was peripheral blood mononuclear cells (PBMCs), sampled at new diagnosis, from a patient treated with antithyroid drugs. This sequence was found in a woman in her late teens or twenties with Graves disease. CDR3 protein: CASSEGPASREQSF. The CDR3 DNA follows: TGTGCCAGCAGTGAAGGTCCAGCTAGTCGTGAGCAGTCCTTC.